This T cell receptor beta chain is from a study of blood T cell repertoires in COVID-19. The sample holds a few counts of this clone. Source study methods: Reference gene primer amplification gave estimated nucleated cell counts. Profiling relied on immunoSEQ multiplex PCR, and the TCRdb table lists in-frame clones only, not all of them. From that table come the V and J calls and clone size; the DNA was used to work out D and trimming. The sample has 150,000 to 190,000 clones, roughly 80% seen once. The CDR3 totals 15 residues. Trimming took 6 bases from V and 4 from J; bases not matched to a gene: 9. Germline assignment: CDR1 MNHEY and CDR2 SVGAGI.

The origin of this receptor is a woman older than 75 with acute or convalescent COVID-19. This chain joins TRBV6-5 and TRBJ1-1; 9 nucleotides align to TRBD1. Material for sequencing was peripheral blood. The CDR3 here is CASRGQGGYGTEAFF. The CDR3, as DNA: TGTGCCAGCAGGGGACAGGGAGGATATGGCACTGAAGCTTTCTTT.